Below are 20 T cell receptor beta chains sequenced from a single sample in a study of STAT5B mutations in CD4+ large granular lymphocyte leukemia. Sequenced by immunoSEQ multiplex PCR; TCRdb stores in-frame clones only, minus some. Among some 40,000 clones listed, 80% to 90% were seen once. The sample comprised CD4+ T cells from blood buffy coats. All receptors come from a human donor in good health.

V is TRBV4-1 and J is TRBJ1-2; D unclear. CDR1 MGHRA and CDR2 YSYEKL come from the germline V gene. CDR3 size: 12 residues. V gave up 3 bases and J gave up 7 bases, with 9 bases separating them. CDR3 residues: CASSHSTSGYTF. The CDR3, as DNA: TGCGCCAGCAGCCATTCTACTTCTGGCTACACCTTC.

V is TRBV6-5 and J is TRBJ2-4; 10 nucleotides match TRBD1. The ends lost 6 bases at V and 9 bases at J; junction bases unmatched: 5. CDR1 is MNHEY and CDR2 is SVGAGI in the germline V gene. This CDR3 contains 13 residues. The CDR3 nucleotides read TGTGCCAGCAGAGGACAGGGGGAAGGCATTCAGTACTTC. The encoded protein is CASRGQGEGIQYF.

The chain recombines TRBV27 with TRBJ1-1; 10 bases fit TRBD1. With V trimmed by 4 bases and J by 5 bases, 1 base remained unmatched. This CDR3 contains 13 residues. CDR1 is MNHEY, CDR2 SMNVEV, per germline (reference sequence). In DNA, the CDR3 is TGTGCCAGCAGTTCGGGACAGGGGACTGAAGCTTTCTTT. Protein sequence: CASSSGQGTEAFF.

This chain connects TRBV28 to TRBJ2-7; maybe TRBD2 (6 bases). Germline CDR1 reads MDHEN; CDR2 reads SYDVKM. Trimming removed 4 bases from V and 2 bases from J, with 6 bases in between. The CDR3 is 12 residues long. The CDR3 DNA is TGTGCCAGCAGTTGGGGGGCCTACGAGCAGTACTTC. Translating it yields CASSWGAYEQYF.

The chain couples TRBV27 to TRBJ1-3; unclear D gene. The V end was cut by 6 bases, the J end by 0 bases, with 12 bases between. The germline CDR1 and CDR2 sequences are MNHEY and SMNVEV (reference sequence). The CDR3 consists of 15 residues. The CDR3 DNA follows: TGTGCCAGCAGCCTGTTTCCCCACTCTGGAAACACCATATATTTT. This gives the protein CASSLFPHSGNTIYF.

The chain carries TRBV28 and TRBJ1-5; 7 bases match TRBD1. The length of the CDR3 is 15 residues. The V gene end was trimmed by 5 bases and the J gene end by 7 bases; junction bases not matched to a gene: 11. Germline CDR1 is MDHEN and CDR2 is SYDVKM. The CDR3 nucleotides are TGTGCCAGCAGTCCAGGGGGGGCCCGCCCACAGCCCCAGCATTTT. This codes for CASSPGGARPQPQHF.

The chain joins TRBV5-4 to TRBJ1-2, with D possibly TRBD1 on 5 matching bases. The CDR3 has 13 amino acids. The germline V gene encodes CDR1 SGHNT and CDR2 YYREEE (reference sequence). V shed 6 bases and J shed 8 bases, with 17 bases lying between them. CDR3 nucleotides: TGTGCCAGCACAGCAGGGCTAGGTGGAGGCTACACCTTC. It encodes CASTAGLGGGYTF.

The genes are TRBV7-2 and TRBJ1-4; D gene uncertain. Trimming left V 0 bases short and J 5 bases short, with 10 bases between. The CDR3 covers 15 residues. CDR1 and CDR2 (germline): SGHTA, FQGNSA. CDR3 amino acids: CASSLARGGNEKLFF. The CDR3 bases are TGTGCCAGCAGCTTAGCGCGGGGTGGGAATGAAAAACTGTTTTTT. The complete variable domain, with remaining parts taken from reference TRBV7-2 and TRBJ1-4, reads GAGVSQSPSNKVTEKGKDVELRCDPISGHTALYWYRQSLGQGLEFLIYFQGNSAPDKSGLPSDRFSAERTGGSVSTLTIQRTQQEDSAVYLCASSLARGGNEKLFFGSGTQLSVL.

CDR3 protein: CASSLDQGAAGELFF. CDR3 DNA sequence: TGTGCCAGCAGCTTAGACCAGGGGGCGGCCGGGGAGCTGTTTTTT. The chain has TRBV11-3 and TRBJ2-2, with 8 bases aligning to TRBD1. The CDR3 consists of 15 residues. V shed 0 bases and J 6 bases; nucleotides not matched to a gene: 3. CDR1 SGHNT and CDR2 YENEEA come from the germline V gene.

This chain joins TRBV25-1 and TRBJ2-1; D gene ambiguous. The CDR3 loop spans 12 amino acids. Between the trimmed V and J ends, which lost 3 bases and 3 bases, there was a span of 3 bases. CDR1 and CDR2 from the germline V gene are MGHDK and SYGVNS. DNA of the CDR3: TGTGCCAGCAGTGACTACTACAATGAGCAGTTCTTC. Translated: CASSDYYNEQFF. Filled out from reference TRBV25-1 and TRBJ2-1, the complete variable domain reads EADIYQTPRYLVIGTGKKITLECSQTMGHDKMYWYQQDPGMELHLIHYSYGVNSTEKGDLSSESTVSRIRTEHFPLTLESARPSHTSQYLCASSDYYNEQFFGPGTRLTVL.

The chain couples TRBV10-3 to TRBJ2-1, with TRBD2 matching over 11 bases. The CDR3 is 15 residues long. Germline CDR1 ENHRY, CDR2 SYGVKD. Trimming took 6 bases from V and 7 from J; bases not matched to a gene: 8. CDR3 sequence: CAIREPGLAANEQFF. The CDR3 DNA reads as TGTGCCATCAGGGAACCGGGACTAGCGGCGAATGAGCAGTTCTTC.

CDR3 sequence reads: CAISGTQGWNTEAFF. In DNA form, the CDR3 reads TGTGCCATCAGTGGAACACAGGGGTGGAACACTGAAGCTTTCTTT. The chain links TRBV10-3 to TRBJ1-1; 7 bases align to TRBD1. CDR3 length: 15 amino acids. V shed 4 bases, J shed 1 base, and the junction held 6 bases outside the gene matches. Germline values: CDR1 ENHRY, CDR2 SYGVKD.

This clone was observed a single time. V is TRBV19 and J is TRBJ1-5; a possible D gene is TRBD1 (6 bases). This CDR3 has 14 residues. CDR1 LNHDA and CDR2 SQIVND come from the germline V gene (reference sequence). V was cut by 4 bases and J by 3 bases, with 10 bases left in between. The chain's CDR3 is CASSNRVLNQPQHF. The DNA of the CDR3 is TGTGCCAGTAGTAACAGGGTCCTCAATCAGCCCCAGCATTTT.

V is TRBV29-1 and J is TRBJ1-1; D is perhaps TRBD1 (6 bases). CDR1 and CDR2 (germline): SQVTM, ANQGSEA. Trimming took 7 bases from V and 1 from J, leaving 25 bases between them. The CDR3 runs 17 residues. The CDR3 region is CSARGEILRGKNTEAFF. DNA for the CDR3: TGCAGCGCGAGAGGGGAGATCCTCAGGGGCAAGAACACTGAAGCTTTCTTT.

This clone occurred a few times. The chain has TRBV29-1 and TRBJ1-1, with 8 bases aligning to TRBD1. This CDR3 region has 16 residues. The J segment lost 4 bases and the V segment lost 1 base, leaving 11 bases of the junction unmatched. Germline V lookup: CDR1 SQVTM, CDR2 ANQGSEA. The CDR3 coding sequence is TGCAGCGTTGAAGGGGGCGAGACAGGGGCGGGCACTGAAGCTTTCTTT. This sequence encodes CSVEGGETGAGTEAFF.

This chain connects TRBV7-8 to TRBJ2-1; TRBD2 aligns across 13 bases. J gave up 4 bases and V 5 bases, and 11 bases lay outside the gene matches. CDR3 length equals 18 residues. Germline V gives CDR1 SGHVS, CDR2 FQNEAQ. This CDR3 reads CASSKSGLAGVLYNEQFF. As DNA, the CDR3 is TGTGCCAGCAGCAAATCCGGACTAGCGGGAGTCCTGTACAATGAGCAGTTCTTC.

The rearrangement uses TRBV11-2 and TRBJ1-3; D gene ambiguous. Germline CDR1 reads SGHAT; CDR2 reads FQNNGV. Trimming took off 6 bases at V and 0 bases at J, with 6 bases between the two ends. CDR3 length: 13 amino acids. The CDR3 nucleotides are TGTGCCAGCAGGAAGGGCTCTGGAAACACCATATATTTT. This sequence encodes CASRKGSGNTIYF.

The rearrangement joins TRBV7-2 to TRBJ1-3, with a possible D match to TRBD1 (6 bases). The CDR3 runs to 16 residues. Germline V gene sequence: CDR1 SGHTA, CDR2 FQGNSA. Trimming removed 5 bases from V and 0 bases from J, with 14 bases in between. For the CDR3, the DNA is TGTGCCAGCAGCCCGGCGGACAGTTACTCTGGAAACACCATATATTTT. As protein: CASSPADSYSGNTIYF.

The chain combines TRBV11-3 with TRBJ2-1; no clear D gene. The CDR3 spans 12 residues. CDR1 SGHNT and CDR2 YENEEA come from the germline V gene. V was cut by 1 base and J by 13 bases, with 11 bases left in between. This chain's CDR3 is CASSLARSNQFF. For the CDR3, the DNA is TGTGCCAGCAGCTTAGCCCGAAGTAACCAGTTCTTC.

This clone has a single count. The chain joins TRBV7-2 to TRBJ1-1; possibly TRBD1 for D (5 bases). This CDR3 contains 14 residues. The germline V gene encodes CDR1 SGHTA and CDR2 FQGNSA. V was shortened by 5 bases and J by 6 bases, with 16 bases between the two germline ends. The CDR3 sequence is CASSLRFRDPEAFF. The CDR3 DNA follows: TGTGCCAGCAGCCTTAGGTTCAGGGACCCTGAAGCTTTCTTT. Full variable domain (remainder filled in from reference TRBV7-2 and TRBJ1-1): GAGVSQSPSNKVTEKGKDVELRCDPISGHTALYWYRQSLGQGLEFLIYFQGNSAPDKSGLPSDRFSAERTGGSVSTLTIQRTQQEDSAVYLCASSLRFRDPEAFFGQGTRLTVV.